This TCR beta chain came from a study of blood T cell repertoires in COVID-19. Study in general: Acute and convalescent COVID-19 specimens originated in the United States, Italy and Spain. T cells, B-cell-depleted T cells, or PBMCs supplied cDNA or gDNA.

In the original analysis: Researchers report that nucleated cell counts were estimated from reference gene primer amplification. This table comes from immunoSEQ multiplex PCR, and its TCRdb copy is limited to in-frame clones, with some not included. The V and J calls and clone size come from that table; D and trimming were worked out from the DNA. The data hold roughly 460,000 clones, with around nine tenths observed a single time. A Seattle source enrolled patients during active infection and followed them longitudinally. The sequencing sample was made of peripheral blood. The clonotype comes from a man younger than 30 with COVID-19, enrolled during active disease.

The chain's CDR3 is CASMDTLASEQFF. CDR3 bases: TGTGCCAGCATGGATACACTAGCGTCAGAGCAGTTCTTC. This chain links TRBV2 with TRBJ2-1, with TRBD2 identical over 7 bases. Germline CDR1 reads SNHLY; CDR2 reads FYNNEI. There are 13 residues in the CDR3. The trim removed 7 bases at V and 10 bases at J, leaving 10 bases unmatched.